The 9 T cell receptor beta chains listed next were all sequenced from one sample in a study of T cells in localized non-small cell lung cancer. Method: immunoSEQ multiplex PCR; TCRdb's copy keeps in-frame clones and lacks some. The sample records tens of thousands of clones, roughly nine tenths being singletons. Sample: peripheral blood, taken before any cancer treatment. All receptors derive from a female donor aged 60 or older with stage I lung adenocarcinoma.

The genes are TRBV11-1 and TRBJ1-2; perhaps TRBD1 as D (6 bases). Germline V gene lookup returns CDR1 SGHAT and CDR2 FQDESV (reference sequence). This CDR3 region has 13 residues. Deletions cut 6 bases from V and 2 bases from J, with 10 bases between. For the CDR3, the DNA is TGTGCCAGCAGTCCTACAGGGAACTATGGCTACACCTTC. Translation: CASSPTGNYGYTF.

The CDR3 sequence: CASSRMYDYSNQPQHF. The CDR3 DNA reads as TGTGCCAGCAGCCGCATGTATGATTATAGCAATCAGCCCCAGCATTTT. The chain combines TRBV27 with TRBJ1-5; D uncertain. Trimming shortened V by 6 bases and J by 0 bases, and 15 bases separated the two germline ends. The CDR3 consists of 16 residues. CDR1 and CDR2 (germline): MNHEY, SMNVEV (reference sequence).

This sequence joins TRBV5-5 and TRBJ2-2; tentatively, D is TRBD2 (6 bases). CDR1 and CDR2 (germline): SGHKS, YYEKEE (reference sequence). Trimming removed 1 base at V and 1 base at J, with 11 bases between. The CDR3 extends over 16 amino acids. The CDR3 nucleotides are TGTGCCAGCAGCTTGATCATCGGGGGGAACACCGGGGAGCTGTTTTTT. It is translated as CASSLIIGGNTGELFF.

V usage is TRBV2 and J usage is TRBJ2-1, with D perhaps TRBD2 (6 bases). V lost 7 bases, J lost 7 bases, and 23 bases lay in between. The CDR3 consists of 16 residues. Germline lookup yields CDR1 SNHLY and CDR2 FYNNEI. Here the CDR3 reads CASIPGTRLMKNEQFF. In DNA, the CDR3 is TGTGCCAGCATCCCCGGGACTCGACTAATGAAGAATGAGCAGTTCTTC.

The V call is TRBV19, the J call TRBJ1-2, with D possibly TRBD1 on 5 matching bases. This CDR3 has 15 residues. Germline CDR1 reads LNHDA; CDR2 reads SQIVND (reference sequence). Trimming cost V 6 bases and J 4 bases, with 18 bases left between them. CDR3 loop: CASSHRGGAAYGYTF. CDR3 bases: TGTGCCAGTAGCCACCGAGGTGGGGCTGCCTATGGCTACACCTTC.

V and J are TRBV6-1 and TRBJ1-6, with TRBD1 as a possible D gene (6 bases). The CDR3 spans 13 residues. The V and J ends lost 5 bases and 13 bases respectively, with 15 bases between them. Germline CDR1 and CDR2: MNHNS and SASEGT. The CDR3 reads CASSPRGGNPLHF. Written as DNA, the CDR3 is TGTGCCAGCAGTCCGAGGGGGGGTAATCCCCTCCACTTT.

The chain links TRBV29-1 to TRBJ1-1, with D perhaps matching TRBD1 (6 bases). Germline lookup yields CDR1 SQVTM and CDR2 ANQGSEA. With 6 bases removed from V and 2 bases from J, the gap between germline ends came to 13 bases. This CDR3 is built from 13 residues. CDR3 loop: CSVRQAFNTEAFF. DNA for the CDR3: TGCAGCGTGAGACAGGCCTTTAACACTGAAGCTTTCTTT. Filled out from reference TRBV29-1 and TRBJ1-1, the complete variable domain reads SAVISQKPSRDICQRGTSLTIQCQVDSQVTMMFWYRQQPGQSLTLIATANQGSEATYESGFVIDKFPISRPNLTFSTLTVSNMSPEDSSIYLCSVRQAFNTEAFFGQGTRLTVV.

CDR3: CASSVRTGSYEQYF. The CDR3 DNA reads as TGTGCCAGCAGCGTGCGGACAGGGAGCTACGAGCAGTACTTC. The V gene is TRBV9, the J gene TRBJ2-7, with 8 bases lining up with TRBD1. The CDR3 has 14 residues. The V segment lost 2 bases and the J segment 3 bases; nucleotides outside the gene matches: 4. Germline CDR1 is SGDLS and CDR2 is YYNGEE.

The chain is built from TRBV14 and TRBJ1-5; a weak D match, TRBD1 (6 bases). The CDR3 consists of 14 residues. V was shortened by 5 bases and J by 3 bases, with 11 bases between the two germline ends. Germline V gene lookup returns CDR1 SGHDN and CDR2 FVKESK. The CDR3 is CASSFTGSNQPQHF. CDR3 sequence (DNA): TGTGCCAGCAGCTTTACAGGGTCCAATCAGCCCCAGCATTTT.